This T cell receptor beta chain was found in a study of T cell responses to AZD1222 COVID-19 vaccine (dated by TCRdb to 2020 to 2022). Study-wide context: AZD1222 recipients with second doses at about 4 weeks or about 12 weeks were pooled, because spike-specific TCR depth and breadth did not differ between schedules. A total of just over 230 trial participants underwent TCR sequencing, of whom 207 had received two doses of AZD1222 and some 25 had received two doses of the MenACWY control vaccine. Enrollment into the trials was organized by age into subgroups of 18-55, 56-69 and 70-plus years, and those subgroups contained about 160, 30 and 59 TCR-sequenced participants, respectively.

From the germline V gene, CDR1 is ENHRY and CDR2 is SYGVKD. From cysteine to phenylalanine, the CDR3 is 14 amino acids long. Only CDR3 DNA remains: 42 bases, in frame from the first base. V sheds 5 bases and J sheds 0 bases, leaving 5 bases between their ends. What the time point label conveys for this sample: baseline before first vaccination. Samples from vaccinated people were obtained from the UK trials COV001 and COV002, which included a single-blind randomized controlled phase 2/3 trial of AZD1222 (ChAdOx1 nCoV-19) in healthy adults. For TCRbeta chain sequencing, PBMC samples were collected from trial participants at day 0 and at day 28 after the second dose. Concerning this clone itself: Its specific antigen is unknown. Nothing much larger sits one base from this clone, and base qualities are not available.

Study-wide conclusions, independent of this receptor: The whole spike protein was spanned by vaccine-associated CD4 TCRs, and dominant responses were seen in regions 160-218 and 743-854. In the small 56-69-year group, the increase in depth fell short of significance, most likely because of low power. Most participants were white British and females outnumbered males, and the authors suggested that clonal diversity may have been underestimated. Conclusions about previously exposed vaccinees are limited, since just five or six AZD1222 recipients were seropositive for SARS-CoV-2 at baseline. Because no day 14 peak-response samples were available, repertoires were characterized only after the peak T cell response. Reportedly, close to half of the unique spike-specific TCRs recognized epitopes lying outside the regions that are mutated in the B.1.351 and B.1.1.7 variants. After two AZD1222 doses, both the breadth and the depth of spike-specific TCRs were significantly higher than at day 0 and than in MenACWY recipients.

The CDR3 regions of human TCRbeta chains were analyzed by immunosequencing. The study's own analysis went as follows. Repertoire TCRs were matched against a reference library of SARS-CoV-2-specific TCRs generated with the MIRA antigen-specificity platform. Breadth meant the fraction of unique TCRs that were SARS-CoV-2-associated, whereas depth meant the fraction of total T cells that were SARS-CoV-2-associated. Each spike-specific TCR was assigned to its reactive spike region and to a CD4 or CD8 class using the MIRA data. Log10-transformed breadth and depth values were compared by one-way ANOVA with Sidak's multiple comparisons tests. The source is immuneACCESS, and TCRdb retained only in-frame sequences with V and J called. Part of the clones is not carried over; for the studies checked, unresolved V genes explain less than half of this, and the remainder is unexplained. V, J and clone size derive from that table, while D and trimming were established from the DNA sequence. The sample table shows 95,000 to 150,000 clones, and more than 80% are seen once. In total, the top ten clones hold approximately 4.5% of the sample.

The chain couples TRBV10-3 to TRBJ1-6, with the D segment identity uncertain. This TCR came from an adult in good health. This material consisted of peripheral blood, taken on day 0 of AZD1222 vaccination. In nucleotide form, the sequence is TGTGCCATCAGTCAAGGCTCCTATAATTCACCCCTCCACTTT. Its protein reads: CAISQGSYNSPLHF.